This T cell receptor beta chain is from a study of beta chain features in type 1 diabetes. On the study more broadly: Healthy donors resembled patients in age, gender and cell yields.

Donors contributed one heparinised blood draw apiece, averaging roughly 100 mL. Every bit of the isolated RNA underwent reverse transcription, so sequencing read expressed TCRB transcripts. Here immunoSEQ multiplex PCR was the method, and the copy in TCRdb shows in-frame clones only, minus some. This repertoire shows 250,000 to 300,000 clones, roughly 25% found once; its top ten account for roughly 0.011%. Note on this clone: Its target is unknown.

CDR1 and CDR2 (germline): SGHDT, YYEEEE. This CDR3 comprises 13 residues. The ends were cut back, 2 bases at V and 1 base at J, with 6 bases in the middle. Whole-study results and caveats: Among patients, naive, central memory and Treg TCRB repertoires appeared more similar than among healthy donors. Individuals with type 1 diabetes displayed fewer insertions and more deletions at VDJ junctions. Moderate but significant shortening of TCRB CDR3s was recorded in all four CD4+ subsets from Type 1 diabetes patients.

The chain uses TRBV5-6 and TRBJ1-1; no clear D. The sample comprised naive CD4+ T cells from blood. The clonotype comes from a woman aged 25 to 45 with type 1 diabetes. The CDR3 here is CASSLFRNTEAFF. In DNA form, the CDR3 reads TGTGCCAGCAGCTTATTCAGGAACACTGAAGCTTTCTTT.